This T cell receptor (beta chain) was sequenced for a study of cytotoxic CD8 clonotypes in ibrutinib-treated CLL. Profiled with immunoSEQ multiplex PCR; TCRdb holds only in-frame clones, not every one. The table lists roughly 160,000 clones, 84% of them singletons. Germline V CDR1 and CDR2: MDHEN, SYDVKM. Trimming took 7 bases from V and 5 from J; bases not matched to a gene: 13. This CDR3 comprises 15 residues. Genomic DNA in a quantity of roughly 2.2 micrograms was derived from cryopreserved PBMCs for TCR beta libraries. Whole-study results and caveats: Collection times varied between progressing and sustained-remission patients. Clonality, elevated at ibrutinib response, dropped back toward baseline at progression.

For this clone: Antigen specificity is unknown.

The chain employs TRBV28 and TRBJ1-1; 7 bases line up with TRBD1. Sample: PBMCs, taken after 24 months of ibrutinib treatment. This sequence was found in a human donor with chronic lymphocytic leukemia. The CDR3 nucleotides read TGTGCCAGCATTCCAATCGACAGGGCTCAGACTGAAGCTTTCTTT. Protein product: CASIPIDRAQTEAFF.